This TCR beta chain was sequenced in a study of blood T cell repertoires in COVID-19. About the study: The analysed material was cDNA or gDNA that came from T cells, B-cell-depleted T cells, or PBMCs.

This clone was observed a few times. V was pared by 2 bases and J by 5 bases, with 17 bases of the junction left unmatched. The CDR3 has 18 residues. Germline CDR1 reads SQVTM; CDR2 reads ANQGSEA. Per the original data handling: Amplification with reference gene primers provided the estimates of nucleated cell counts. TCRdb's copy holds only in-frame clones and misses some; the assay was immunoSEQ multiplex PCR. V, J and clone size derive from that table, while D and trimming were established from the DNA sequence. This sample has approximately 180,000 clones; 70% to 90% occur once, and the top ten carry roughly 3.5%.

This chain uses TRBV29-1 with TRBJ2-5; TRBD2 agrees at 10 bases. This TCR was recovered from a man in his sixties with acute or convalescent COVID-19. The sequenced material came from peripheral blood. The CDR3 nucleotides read TGCAGCGTTGAATTTGGTCTAGCGGGAGCTCCTGTGAAGGAGACCCAGTACTTC. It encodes CSVEFGLAGAPVKETQYF.